The clone carrying this T cell receptor beta chain was picked up many times. V lost 2 bases, J lost 4 bases, and 10 bases lay in between. The CDR3 has 14 residues. CDR1 SGHRS and CDR2 YFSETQ come from the germline V gene. Researchers prepared the TCRbeta library using unique molecular identifiers, the study reports. From the PCR reads, TCRdb called clonotypes with MiXCR, one entry per CDR3 protein. The repertoire consists of about 350,000 distinct CDR3 sequences, with roughly 14% occurring once and the leading ten covering about 4%. These data come from a study of T-cell reconstitution after alpha-beta-depleted transplantation in children.

Specimen: PBMCs, collected from the stem cell graft. This chain joins TRBV5-1 and TRBJ2-1; D uncertain. This TCR came from a human donor who donated a stem cell graft to a child with Fanconi anemia. CDR3 loop: CASSFVAEYNEQFF. CDR3 nucleotides: TGCGCCAGCAGCTTTGTGGCAGAATACAATGAGCAGTTCTTC.